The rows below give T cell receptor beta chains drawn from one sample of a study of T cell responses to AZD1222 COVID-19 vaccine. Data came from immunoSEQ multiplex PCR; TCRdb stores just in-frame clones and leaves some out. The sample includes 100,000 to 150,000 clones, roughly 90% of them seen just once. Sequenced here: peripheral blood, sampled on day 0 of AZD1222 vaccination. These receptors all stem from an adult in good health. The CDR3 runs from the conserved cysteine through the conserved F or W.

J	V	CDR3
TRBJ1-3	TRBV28	CASSTAEREDQGGRNTIYF
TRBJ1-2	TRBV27	CATLGGNGYTF
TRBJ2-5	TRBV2	CASSEASYQGTQYF
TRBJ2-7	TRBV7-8	CASSWERTAAYEQYF
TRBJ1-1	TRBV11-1	CASSSQGHMNTEAFF
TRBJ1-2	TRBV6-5	CASSYAGQSSLGYTF
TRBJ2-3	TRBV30	CAWSGLDDLTDTQYF
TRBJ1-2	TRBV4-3	CASSQGQGRNYGYTF
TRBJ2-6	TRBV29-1	CSVEEEEGWGANVLTF
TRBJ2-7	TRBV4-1	CASSQGSPGRGREYEQYF
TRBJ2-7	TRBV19	CASRLDRGTYEQYF
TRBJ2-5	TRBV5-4	CASSRQGAAETQYF
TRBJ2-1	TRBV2	CASLLAGSSYNEQFF
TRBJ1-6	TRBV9	CASSPGQGAFMNNSPLHF
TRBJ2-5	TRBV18	CASSAGQGETQYF
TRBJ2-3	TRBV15	CATSRQGDTQYF
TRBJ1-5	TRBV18	CASSNGNSNQPQHF
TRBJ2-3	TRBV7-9	CASSLNTQYF
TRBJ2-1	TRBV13	CASSHGGTLIYEQFF
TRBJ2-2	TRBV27	CASTPWRGTGELFF
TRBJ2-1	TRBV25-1	CASNPGNNEQFF
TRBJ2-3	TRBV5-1	CASSPSGTSGGTDTQYF
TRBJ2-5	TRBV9	CASSVEGGGAGETQYF
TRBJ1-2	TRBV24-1	CATSDAQGPDYGYTF
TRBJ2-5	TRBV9	CASSGGTKETQYF
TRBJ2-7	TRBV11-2	CASSPPGETDEQYF
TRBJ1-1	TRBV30	CAQGAWTEAFF
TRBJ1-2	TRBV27	CASSLMGRENYGYTF
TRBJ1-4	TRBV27	CASSPRSPGANEKLFF
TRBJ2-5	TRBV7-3	CASSTHNQETQYF
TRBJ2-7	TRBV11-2	CASSLVPGTGIHEQYF
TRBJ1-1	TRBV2	CASSERGRGSAANTEAFF
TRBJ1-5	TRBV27	CASSGTQGQPQHF
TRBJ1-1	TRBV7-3	CASSTQGNTEAFF
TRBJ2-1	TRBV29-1	CSERGQGRNEQFF
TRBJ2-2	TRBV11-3	CASSLAPNTGELFF
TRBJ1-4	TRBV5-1	CASSSGLVLEKLFF
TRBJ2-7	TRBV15	CATSRDRGLSYEQYF
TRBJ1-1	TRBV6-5	CASSLRQPNTEAFF
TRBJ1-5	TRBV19	CASSIPTGTGNQPQHF
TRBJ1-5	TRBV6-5	CASSYSFGNQPQHF
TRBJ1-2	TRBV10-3	CAISVNAGTQRGYTF
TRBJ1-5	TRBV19	CASSIKGPGSNQPQHF
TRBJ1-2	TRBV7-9	CASSSYRDANYGYTF
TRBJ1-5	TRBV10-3	CAIRGGGDNQPQHF
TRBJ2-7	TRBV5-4	CASSRPGLALPYEQYF
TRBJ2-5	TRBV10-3	CAISELAGVWETQYF
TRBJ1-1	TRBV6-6	CASRPGQGRGTEAFF
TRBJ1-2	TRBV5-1	CASMVGQASNYGYTF
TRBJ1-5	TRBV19	CASSIRGQSNQPQHF
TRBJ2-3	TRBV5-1	CASSFSPEDTQYF
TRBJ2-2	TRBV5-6	CASSTGLARWGGELFF
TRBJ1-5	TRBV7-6	CASSLAGKLNQPQHF
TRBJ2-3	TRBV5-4	CASSLEAGGWSDTQYF
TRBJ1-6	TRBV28	CASSRAPKNSPLHF
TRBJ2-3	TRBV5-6	CASSFSGDTQYF
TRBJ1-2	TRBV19	CASSISGGAGYGYTF
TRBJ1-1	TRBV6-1	CASSEEGTNTEAFF